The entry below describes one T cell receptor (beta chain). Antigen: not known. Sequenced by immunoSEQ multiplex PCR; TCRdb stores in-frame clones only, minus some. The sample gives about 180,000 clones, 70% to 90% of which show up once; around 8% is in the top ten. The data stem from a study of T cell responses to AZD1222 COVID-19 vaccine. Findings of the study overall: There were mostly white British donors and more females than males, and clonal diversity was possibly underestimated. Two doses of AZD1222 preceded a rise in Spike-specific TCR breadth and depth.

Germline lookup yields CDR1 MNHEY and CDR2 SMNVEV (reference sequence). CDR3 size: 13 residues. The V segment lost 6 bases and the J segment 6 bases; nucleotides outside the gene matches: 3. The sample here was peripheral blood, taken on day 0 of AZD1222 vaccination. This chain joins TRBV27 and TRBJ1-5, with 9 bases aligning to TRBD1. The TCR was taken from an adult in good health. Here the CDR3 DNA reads TGTGCCAGCAGGGGACAGGGTTCTCAGCCCCAGCATTTT. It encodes CASRGQGSQPQHF.